The 14 T cell receptor beta chains given below trace back to one sample, sequenced in a study of PD-1 blockade in classical Hodgkin lymphoma. Time point of the sample: newly diagnosed, previously untreated cHL patient sample. Applied to thawed PBMCs, magnetic negative selection was the method used to isolate CD8+ T cells. Assay: immunoSEQ multiplex PCR; the TCRdb copy retains only in-frame clones and omits some. The data contain about 10,000 clones, more than 90% of them singletons. Sequencing was carried out using CD8+ T cells from blood. These receptors all come from a human donor with classical Hodgkin lymphoma.

This clone was found once. The rearrangement joins TRBV5-8 to TRBJ2-1; D ambiguous. CDR3 length: 13 amino acids. In germline, CDR1 is SGHTS, CDR2 YDEGEE. V dropped 0 bases and J dropped 5 bases, with 6 bases sitting between them. The DNA for the CDR3 is TGTGCCAGCAGCTTGGAATTACACAATGAGCAGTTCTTC. Protein: CASSLELHNEQFF.

The chain uses TRBV2 and TRBJ2-3; 8 nucleotides line up with TRBD2. The CDR3 is made up of 15 amino acids. With V trimmed by 2 bases and J by 7 bases, 8 bases remained unmatched. Germline CDR1 reads SNHLY; CDR2 reads FYNNEI. This CDR3 is CASSEWRGAGNTQYF. Written as DNA, the CDR3 is TGTGCCAGCAGTGAATGGCGGGGGGCCGGAAATACGCAGTATTTT.

This clone was observed once. The rearrangement links TRBV5-1 to TRBJ2-5; D perhaps matches TRBD2 (5 bases). The ends were cut back, 0 bases at V and 5 bases at J, with 11 bases in the middle. This CDR3 contains 14 residues. Germline V lookup: CDR1 SGHRS, CDR2 YFSETQ. CDR3 nucleotides: TGCGCCAGCAGCTTGGACGGGGAGTTGGAGACCCAGTACTTC. This encodes CASSLDGELETQYF.

The chain recombines TRBV27 with TRBJ1-4; tentative D call: TRBD1 (5 bases). The CDR3 is 17 residues long. V lost 7 bases and J 2 bases, leaving 20 bases between the germline ends. Germline assignment: CDR1 MNHEY and CDR2 SMNVEV (reference sequence). CDR3 region: CASTETGHRVTNEKLFF. The DNA of the CDR3 is TGTGCCAGCACCGAAACAGGCCATCGGGTTACTAATGAAAAACTGTTTTTT. The full variable domain, in which reference TRBV27 and TRBJ1-4 provide the parts outside the CDR3, is EAQVTQNPRYLITVTGKKLTVTCSQNMNHEYMSWYRQDPGLGLRQIYYSMNVEVTDKGDVPEGYKVSRKEKRNFPLILESPSPNQTSLYFCASTETGHRVTNEKLFFGSGTQLSVL.

The chain links TRBV14 to TRBJ2-7; D might be TRBD2 (5 bases). The ends were cut back, 1 base at V and 3 bases at J, with 10 bases in the middle. Looked up from germline, CDR1 is SGHDN and CDR2 is FVKESK. This CDR3 is built from 14 residues. CDR3 sequence reads: CASSQVDGGYEQYF. The CDR3 nucleotides are TGTGCCAGCAGCCAAGTGGACGGAGGCTACGAGCAGTACTTC.

This sequence joins TRBV30 and TRBJ1-1; no definite D call. This CDR3 is built from 13 residues. From germline, CDR1 is GTSNPN and CDR2 SVGIG (reference sequence). Trimming pared 5 bases from V and 4 bases from J, leaving 14 bases between. The CDR3 protein is CAWDALRSTEAFF. The CDR3 region has the DNA TGTGCCTGGGACGCCTTACGGAGCACTGAAGCTTTCTTT.

As for this clone: Within the sample, other DNA sequences also encode this same CDR3. The chain recombines TRBV29-1 with TRBJ1-1; maybe TRBD1 (5 bases). V lost 1 base and J lost 5, with 11 bases in between. Germline values: CDR1 SQVTM, CDR2 ANQGSEA. The CDR3 length is 13 residues. The CDR3 sequence is CSVEGRGTTEAFF. The DNA for the CDR3 is TGCAGCGTTGAAGGGAGGGGTACTACTGAAGCTTTCTTT.

V is TRBV5-1 and J is TRBJ2-7; 8 bases agree with TRBD2. The CDR3 runs to 13 residues. Germline trimming cut 5 bases from V and 0 bases from J; bases unmatched to any gene: 1. CDR1 SGHRS and CDR2 YFSETQ come from the germline V gene. The DNA for the CDR3 is TGCGCCAGCAGGCTAGCGGGCTCCTACGAGCAGTACTTC. Residues: CASRLAGSYEQYF.

This clone was observed once. The chain has TRBV29-1 and TRBJ1-3; TRBD1 matches 7 bases. Germline V gene data show CDR1 as SQVTM and CDR2 as ANQGSEA. V was pared by 7 bases and J by 4 bases, with 10 bases of the junction left unmatched. The CDR3 is 14 residues long. The DNA for the CDR3 is TGCAGCGCCGAAGGCGGGACAGTAGGAAACACCATATATTTT. It is translated as CSAEGGTVGNTIYF.

The chain links TRBV6-5 to TRBJ2-3; D tentatively reads TRBD1 or TRBD2 (5 bases each). This CDR3 contains 15 residues. Deletions cut 3 bases from V and 2 bases from J, with 12 bases between. Germline CDR1 is MNHEY and CDR2 is SVGAGI. This chain's CDR3 is CASSYGGPYTDTQYF. The CDR3, as DNA: TGTGCCAGCAGTTATGGGGGACCGTACACAGATACGCAGTATTTT.

The rearrangement uses TRBV29-1 and TRBJ2-7; 8 bases align to TRBD1. The junction had 9 bases not matched to a gene; V was cut back by 6 bases and J by 5 bases. The CDR3 contains 13 residues. The V gene's germline CDR1 is SQVTM and CDR2 ANQGSEA. DNA of the CDR3: TGCAGCGTAACAGGGGGAATTTTACACGAGCAGTACTTC. Amino acids: CSVTGGILHEQYF.

The chain joins TRBV25-1 to TRBJ2-2, with D perhaps assigned TRBD1 or TRBD2 (5 bases each). Trimming stripped 3 bases from V and 7 bases from J, with 12 bases between. In germline, CDR1 is MGHDK, CDR2 SYGVNS. CDR3 length equals 14 residues. The CDR3 protein is CASSDPGQGGELFF. The CDR3 DNA follows: TGTGCCAGCAGTGACCCGGGGCAGGGCGGGGAGCTGTTTTTT. Full variable domain (missing parts from reference TRBV25-1 and TRBJ2-2): EADIYQTPRYLVIGTGKKITLECSQTMGHDKMYWYQQDPGMELHLIHYSYGVNSTEKGDLSSESTVSRIRTEHFPLTLESARPSHTSQYLCASSDPGQGGELFFGEGSRLTVL.

The chain recombines TRBV6-1 with TRBJ2-7; 7 bases fit TRBD1. Germline CDR1 is MNHNS and CDR2 is SASEGT. Trimming cost V 3 bases and J 1 base; bases outside gene matches: 0. This CDR3 spans 13 amino acids. The CDR3 DNA is TGTGCCAGCAGTGAGACAGGGTCCTACGAGCAGTACTTC. Amino acid sequence: CASSETGSYEQYF.

The chain couples TRBV27 to TRBJ2-3, with 7 bases that match TRBD2. This CDR3 spans 14 amino acids. The V and J ends lost 4 bases and 4 bases, in that order; junction bases with no gene match: 5. Germline V gene sequence: CDR1 MNHEY, CDR2 SMNVEV (reference sequence). The CDR3 protein is CASSWTGGADTQYF. CDR3 nucleotides: TGTGCCAGCAGTTGGACGGGGGGAGCAGATACGCAGTATTTT.